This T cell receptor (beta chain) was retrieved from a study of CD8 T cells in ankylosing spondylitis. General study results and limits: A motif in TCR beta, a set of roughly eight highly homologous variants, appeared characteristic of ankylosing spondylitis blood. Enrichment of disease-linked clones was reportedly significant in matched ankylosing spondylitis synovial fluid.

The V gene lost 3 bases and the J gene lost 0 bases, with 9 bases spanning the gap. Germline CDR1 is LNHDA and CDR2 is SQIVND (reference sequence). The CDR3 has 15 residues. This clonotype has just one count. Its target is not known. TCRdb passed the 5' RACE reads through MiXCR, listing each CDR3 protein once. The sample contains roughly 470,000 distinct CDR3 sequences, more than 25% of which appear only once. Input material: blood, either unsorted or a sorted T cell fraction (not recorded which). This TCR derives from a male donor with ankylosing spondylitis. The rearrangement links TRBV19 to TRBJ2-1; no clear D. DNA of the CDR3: TGTGCCAGTAGTATTTCAGGCCTCTCCTACAATGAGCAGTTCTTC. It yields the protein CASSISGLSYNEQFF. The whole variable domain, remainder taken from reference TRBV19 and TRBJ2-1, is DGGITQSPKYLFRKEGQNVTLSCEQNLNHDAMYWYRQDPGQGLRLIYYSQIVNDFQKGDIAEGYSVSREKKESFPLTVTSAQKNPTAFYLCASSISGLSYNEQFFGPGTRLTVL.